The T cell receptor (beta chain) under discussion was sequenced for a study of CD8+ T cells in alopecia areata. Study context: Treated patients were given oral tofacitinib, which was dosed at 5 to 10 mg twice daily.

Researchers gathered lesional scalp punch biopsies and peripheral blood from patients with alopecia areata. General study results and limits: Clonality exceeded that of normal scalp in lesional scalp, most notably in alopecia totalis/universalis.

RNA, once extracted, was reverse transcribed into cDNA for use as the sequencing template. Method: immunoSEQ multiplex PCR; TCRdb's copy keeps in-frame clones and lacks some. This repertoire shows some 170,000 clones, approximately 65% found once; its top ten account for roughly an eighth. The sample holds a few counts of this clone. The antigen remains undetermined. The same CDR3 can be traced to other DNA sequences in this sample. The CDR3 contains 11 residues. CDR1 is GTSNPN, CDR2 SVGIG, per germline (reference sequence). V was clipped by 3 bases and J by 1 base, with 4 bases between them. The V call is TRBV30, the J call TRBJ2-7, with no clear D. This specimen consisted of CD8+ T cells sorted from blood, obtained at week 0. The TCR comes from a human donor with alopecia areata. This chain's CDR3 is CAWSGSYEQYF. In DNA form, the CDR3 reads TGTGCCTGGAGCGGTTCCTACGAGCAGTACTTC.